This T cell receptor (beta chain) originates from a study of blood T cell repertoires in COVID-19. For the study at large: Sites in the United States, Italy and Spain provided acute and convalescent COVID-19 samples. Sources were T cells, B-cell-depleted T cells, or PBMCs; the material itself was cDNA or gDNA.

Profiled with immunoSEQ multiplex PCR; TCRdb holds only in-frame clones, not every one. The sample has about 190,000 clones; about nine tenths are singletons. The CDR3 contains 18 residues. The V segment lost 3 bases and the J segment 2 bases; nucleotides outside the gene matches: 12. CDR1 SGHVS and CDR2 FNYEAQ come from the germline V gene. This TCR was sampled from a middle-aged man with acute or convalescent COVID-19. Specimen: peripheral blood. The chain is built from TRBV7-6 and TRBJ2-1, with TRBD2 identical over 8 bases. The CDR3 loop is CASSLNPLERGPYNEQFF. The CDR3 DNA is TGTGCCAGCAGCTTGAACCCCCTGGAGCGGGGGCCCTACAATGAGCAGTTCTTC.